The 23 T cell receptor beta chains below come from one sample, sequenced in a study of monozygotic twins with inflammatory bowel disease. TCRdb reprocessed the 5' RACE reads, with one entry per CDR3 protein and no DNA. The listing records over 150,000 distinct CDR3 sequences. Sequenced: blood. These TCRs come from a human donor with ulcerative colitis or Crohn's disease, or a healthy co-twin of an affected twin (not recorded which).

The CDR3: CASSQLPSAAYEQYF. The chain recombines TRBV7-2 with TRBJ2-7; checking the TCRdb D call of TRBD2 is not possible without DNA. The CDR3 extends over 15 amino acids. CDR1 and CDR2 from the germline V gene are SGHTA and FQGNSA.

CDR3 amino acids: CASSLGRTGESEGRNHEQYF. The chain links TRBV11-2 to TRBJ2-7. This CDR3 has 20 amino acids. CDR1 SGHAT and CDR2 FQNNGV come from the germline V gene. Using reference TRBV11-2 and TRBJ2-7 for the parts outside the CDR3, the full variable domain is EAGVAQSPRYKIIEKRQSVAFWCNPISGHATLYWYQQILGQGPKLLIQFQNNGVVDDSQLPKDRFSAERLKGVDSTLKIQPAKLEDSAVYLCASSLGRTGESEGRNHEQYFGPGTRLTVT.

The rearrangement uses TRBV20-1 and TRBJ2-1; TCRdb selects TRBD2, and the lack of DNA leaves this call unchecked. Germline V gene data show CDR1 as DFQATT and CDR2 as SNEGSKA (reference sequence). The CDR3 is 11 amino acids. The CDR3: CSATRGDEQFF.

The genes are TRBV4-1 and TRBJ2-1. Germline lookup yields CDR1 MGHRA and CDR2 YSYEKL. The CDR3 is 12 amino acids. CDR3 amino acids: CASSQESREQFF.

The CDR3 region is CASSRGTPGGYTF. The chain is built from TRBV5-1 and TRBJ1-2; TCRdb's D gene call, TRBD1, goes unchecked for lack of DNA. CDR1 and CDR2 (germline): SGHRS, YFSETQ. This CDR3 is built from 13 residues.

The gene calls are TRBV20-1 and TRBJ2-1; TCRdb outputs TRBD2, but without DNA this stays unchecked. This CDR3 is 16 amino acids long. Germline loops: CDR1 DFQATT, CDR2 SNEGSKA (reference sequence). CDR3 sequence: CSARVGLAGVYNEQFF.

V and J are TRBV20-1 and TRBJ2-1; the TCRdb D gene call, TRBD2, has no DNA to confirm it. CDR1 DFQATT and CDR2 SNEGSKA come from the germline V gene (reference sequence). CDR3 length: 15 amino acids. The CDR3 spells CSPNGWRGGYNEQFF.

This chain links TRBV7-9 with TRBJ2-1; TCRdb designates TRBD1, a call that cannot be tested without DNA. Germline loops: CDR1 SEHNR, CDR2 FQNEAQ (reference sequence). The CDR3 sequence is 11 residues long. Here the CDR3 reads CASSYGRGQFF.

The chain recombines TRBV7-8 with TRBJ2-5; the TCRdb call, TRBD2, lacks DNA for checking. This CDR3 has 16 amino acids. Germline V gene data show CDR1 as SGHVS and CDR2 as FQNEAQ. This CDR3 is CASSLNLAGGPETQYF.

V and J are TRBV12-3 or TRBV12-4 and TRBJ2-3. The CDR3 contains 14 residues. The CDR3 region is CASSLWSFTDTQYF.

The chain carries TRBV12-3 or TRBV12-4 and TRBJ1-1. The CDR3 extends over 15 amino acids. The CDR3 loop is CASSLVPSLNTEAFF.

The V gene is TRBV5-1, the J gene TRBJ2-7; no DNA is available, so the TRBD1 call from TCRdb remains unchecked. The CDR3 contains 14 residues. Germline V gives CDR1 SGHRS, CDR2 YFSETQ. The CDR3 sequence: CASSPSDRVHEQYF. Using reference TRBV5-1 and TRBJ2-7 for the parts outside the CDR3, the full variable domain is KAGVTQTPRYLIKTRGQQVTLSCSPISGHRSVSWYQQTPGQGLQFLFEYFSETQRNKGNFPGRFSGRQFSNSRSEMNVSTLELGDSALYLCASSPSDRVHEQYFGPGTRLTVT.

This CDR3 reads CAISGPLGGGMSNEQFF. The rearrangement joins TRBV10-3 to TRBJ2-1; the D gene TCRdb calls, TRBD1, cannot be checked with no DNA. The V gene's germline CDR1 is ENHRY and CDR2 SYGVKD. The CDR3 extends over 17 amino acids.

The rearrangement uses TRBV4-2 and TRBJ1-6; TCRdb reports TRBD1, a call that lacks DNA to check it against. The germline gives CDR1 LGHNA, CDR2 YNFKEQ. The CDR3 sequence is 16 residues long. CDR3 sequence reads: CASSQVIGQGNSPLHF.

This chain links TRBV7-2 with TRBJ2-1; lacking DNA, the TRBD1 call made by TCRdb goes unchecked. Germline CDR1 and CDR2: SGHTA and FQGNSA. The CDR3 totals 16 residues. CDR3: CASSLRHPLDYNEQFF.

This rearrangement joins TRBV7-2 to TRBJ2-3; TCRdb proposes TRBD2, but this gene call is untestable without DNA. The CDR3 covers 15 residues. Germline V lookup: CDR1 SGHTA, CDR2 FQGNSA. The chain's CDR3 is CASSHTSGDADTQYF.

V and J are TRBV4-3 and TRBJ2-7; TCRdb reports TRBD1, a call that lacks DNA to check it against. Germline assignment: CDR1 LGHNA and CDR2 YSLEER. The CDR3 contains 16 residues. CDR3: CASSQDLFSRGREQYF.

The V call is TRBV12-3 or TRBV12-4, the J call TRBJ2-3; TCRdb picks TRBD1, but there is no DNA to check that call. The CDR3 is made up of 16 amino acids. CDR3 region: CASSFFGGRIADTQYF.

This chain uses TRBV5-6 with TRBJ1-2; the D call from TCRdb, TRBD1, cannot be confirmed without DNA. CDR3 size: 16 residues. Germline assignment: CDR1 SGHDT and CDR2 YYEEEE. CDR3 in amino acids: CASSLILGQGLHGYTF.

V gene TRBV20-1 combines with J gene TRBJ2-5; absent DNA, TCRdb's TRBD2 call cannot be checked. Germline CDR1 and CDR2: DFQATT and SNEGSKA (reference sequence). The CDR3 consists of 15 residues. The CDR3 sequence: CSASRLALDTETQYF.

The genes are TRBV7-9 and TRBJ2-7; TCRdb's D gene call, TRBD1, goes unchecked for lack of DNA. The CDR3 consists of 14 residues. Looked up from germline, CDR1 is SEHNR and CDR2 is FQNEAQ (reference sequence). The CDR3 region is CASSIRDSYYEQYF.

The chain carries TRBV7-2 and TRBJ1-4; the D gene TCRdb calls, TRBD1, cannot be checked with no DNA. The CDR3 totals 15 residues. Germline loops: CDR1 SGHTA, CDR2 FQGNSA. The chain's CDR3 is CASSSGIGSNEKLFF.

The rearrangement joins TRBV10-3 to TRBJ1-2; TCRdb's D call of TRBD1 is untestable without DNA. Germline lookup yields CDR1 ENHRY and CDR2 SYGVKD. This CDR3 spans 14 amino acids. The CDR3 is CAISDPDREYRYTF.